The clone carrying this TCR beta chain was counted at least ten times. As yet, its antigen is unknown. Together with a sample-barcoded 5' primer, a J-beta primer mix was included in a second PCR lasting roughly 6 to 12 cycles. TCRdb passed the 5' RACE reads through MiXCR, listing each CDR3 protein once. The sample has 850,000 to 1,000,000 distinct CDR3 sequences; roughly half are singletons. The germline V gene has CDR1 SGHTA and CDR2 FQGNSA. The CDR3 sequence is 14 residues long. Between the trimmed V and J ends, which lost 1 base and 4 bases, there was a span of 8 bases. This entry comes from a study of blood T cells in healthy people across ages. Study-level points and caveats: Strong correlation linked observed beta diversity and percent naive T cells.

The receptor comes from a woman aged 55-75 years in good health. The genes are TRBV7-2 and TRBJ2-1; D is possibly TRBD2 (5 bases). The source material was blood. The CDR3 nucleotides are TGTGCCAGCAGCTTAGAATCGGGGTACAATGAGCAGTTCTTC. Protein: CASSLESGYNEQFF.